A single sample gave rise to the 26 T cell receptor beta chains below, sequenced in a study of vaccination and CD4 T cells after COVID-19. Regarding treatment: approximately 11-day PBMC culture with coronavirus spike peptide pools or control peptides (ViraFEST assay). These receptors lack a known antigen. Sequencing of cultured CD4+ T cell DNA used the Oncomine TCR Beta short-read assay. TCRdb passed the PCR reads through MiXCR, listing each CDR3 protein once. The sample includes more than 15,000 distinct CDR3 sequences, approximately 58% of them seen just once. Source: CD4+ T cells from blood, cultured in vitro, taken after SARS-CoV-2 vaccination. The receptors shown here come from a human donor who had recovered from COVID-19.

V and J are TRBV5-4 and TRBJ1-2; no clear D. Looked up from germline, CDR1 is SGHNT and CDR2 is YYREEE (reference sequence). The CDR3 loop spans 14 amino acids. Trimming cost V 4 bases and J 5 bases, with 15 bases left between them. CDR3 DNA sequence: TGTGCCAGCAGCAATAACCACCGAGGGTATGGCTACACCTTC. Translation gives CASSNNHRGYGYTF.

The chain employs TRBV7-2 and TRBJ2-5, with D tentatively TRBD2 (5 bases). Germline V gene lookup returns CDR1 SGHTA and CDR2 FQGNSA. Trimming took off 3 bases at V and 4 bases at J, with 9 bases between the two ends. CDR3 length equals 13 residues. CDR3 protein: CASSLDSPETQYF. In DNA, the CDR3 is TGTGCCAGCAGCTTGGACTCCCCAGAGACCCAGTACTTC.

CDR3 DNA sequence: TGTGCCAGCAGGCGGGCAGGGGATCAGCCCCAGCATTTT. Protein product: CASRRAGDQPQHF. V usage is TRBV12-3 or TRBV12-4 and J usage is TRBJ1-5; tentative D call: TRBD1 (6 bases). CDR3 size: 13 residues. The V and J ends lost 6 bases and 5 bases respectively, with 11 bases between them.

This chain connects TRBV7-2 to TRBJ2-7; 7 bases fit TRBD1. There are 14 residues in the CDR3. J lost 2 bases, V lost 3 bases, and 4 bases had no gene match. CDR1 is SGHTA and CDR2 is FQGNSA in the germline V gene. The CDR3 nucleotides read TGTGCCAGCAGCTTGTCCGGACAGGCCTACGAGCAGTACTTC. Protein sequence: CASSLSGQAYEQYF.

The chain links TRBV7-9 to TRBJ2-5; 9 bases align to TRBD2. V shed 4 bases, J shed 5 bases, and the junction held 5 bases outside the gene matches. This CDR3 is 14 amino acids long. The germline gives CDR1 SEHNR, CDR2 FQNEAQ (reference sequence). CDR3 bases: TGTGCCAGCAGCTGGGGCGGGGGGGGCGAGACCCAGTACTTC. Translation: CASSWGGGGETQYF.

This rearrangement joins TRBV5-4 to TRBJ1-1; possible D gene TRBD1, 6 bases. V was shortened by 3 bases and J by 4 bases, with 13 bases between the two germline ends. Germline CDR1 reads SGHNT; CDR2 reads YYREEE (reference sequence). CDR3 size: 14 residues. In DNA form, the CDR3 reads TGTGCCAGCAGCTCGATTGAACAGGGCACTGAAGCTTTCTTT. This encodes CASSSIEQGTEAFF.

This chain's CDR3 is CASSQGTSPAFF. The CDR3 DNA sequence: TGCGCCAGCAGCCAAGGGACTTCCCCTGCTTTCTTT. The chain couples TRBV5-1 to TRBJ1-1, with a tentative D call TRBD1 (5 bases). The CDR3 extends over 12 amino acids. Germline values: CDR1 SGHRS, CDR2 YFSETQ. Trimming left V 4 bases short and J 11 bases short, with 15 bases between.

The gene calls are TRBV27 and TRBJ1-2, with D unresolved. Germline V gives CDR1 MNHEY, CDR2 SMNVEV (reference sequence). Between the trimmed V and J ends, which lost 3 bases and 0 bases, there was a span of 8 bases. This CDR3 is built from 14 residues. Here the CDR3 reads CASSFTPANYGYTF. In DNA, the CDR3 is TGTGCCAGCAGTTTCACCCCGGCTAACTATGGCTACACCTTC.

A remark on this clonotype: The conserved phenylalanine or tryptophan is not found at the CDR3 terminus, so this likely reflects a read error. The rearrangement uses TRBV10-3 and TRBJ1-2, with D possibly being TRBD1 (6 bases). V lost 4 bases and J lost 4, with 13 bases in between. The CDR3 loop spans 14 amino acids. Per the germline V gene, CDR1 is ENHRY and CDR2 is SYGVKD. This CDR3 reads CAISGVNRVYGYTL. CDR3 coding DNA: TGTGCCATCAGTGGAGTAAACAGGGTCTATGGCTACACCCTC.

The gene calls are TRBV5-4 and TRBJ1-3; D gene ambiguous. Germline CDR1 is SGHNT and CDR2 is YYREEE (reference sequence). This CDR3 is 13 amino acids long. The V end lost 4 bases, the J end lost 2 bases, and 7 bases lay between the germline ends. The CDR3 spells CASSPGTGNTIYF. The CDR3 region has the DNA TGTGCCAGCAGCCCGGGAACTGGAAACACCATATATTTT.

This sequence joins TRBV19 and TRBJ2-2, with 9 bases identical to TRBD1. The V gene end was trimmed by 3 bases and the J gene end by 4 bases; junction bases not matched to a gene: 3. Germline V gene sequence: CDR1 LNHDA, CDR2 SQIVND (reference sequence). The CDR3 spans 15 residues. In DNA, the CDR3 is TGTGCCAGTAGTATTGGGACAGGGAGCACCGGGGAGCTGTTTTTT. This codes for CASSIGTGSTGELFF.

This chain connects TRBV15 to TRBJ1-1; no firm D call. The germline CDR1 and CDR2 sequences are LNHNV and YYDKDF (reference sequence). The CDR3 runs to 14 residues. Deletions cut 3 bases from V and 5 bases from J, with 13 bases between. CDR3 loop: CATSSSTFATEAFF. CDR3 nucleotide sequence: TGTGCCACCAGCAGTTCGACTTTCGCGACTGAAGCTTTCTTT.

This clonotype was observed a handful of times. This chain links TRBV19 with TRBJ1-5; 9 bases are a match to TRBD1. V dropped 5 bases and J dropped 6; count of bases not matched to a gene: 8. The V gene's germline CDR1 is LNHDA and CDR2 SQIVND (reference sequence). The CDR3 runs 15 residues. The CDR3 loop is CASSVQGARGQPQHF. CDR3 DNA sequence: TGTGCCAGTAGTGTACAGGGGGCGCGGGGTCAGCCCCAGCATTTT.

The chain recombines TRBV5-4 with TRBJ1-6, with D tentatively TRBD1 (6 bases). The germline V and J ends were trimmed by 3 bases and 10 bases, with 14 bases remaining between them. In germline, CDR1 is SGHNT, CDR2 YYREEE (reference sequence). This CDR3 is 14 amino acids long. The CDR3 region is CASSSRGAASPLHF. The CDR3 DNA follows: TGTGCCAGCAGCTCTCGGGGGGCAGCCTCACCCCTCCACTTT.

CDR3 region: CASSLAGQGISYEQYF. CDR3 sequence (DNA): TGTGCCAGCAGCTTAGCGGGACAGGGGATTTCCTACGAGCAGTACTTC. The chain is built from TRBV11-2 and TRBJ2-7; TRBD1 agrees at 10 bases. This CDR3 has 16 residues. Germline assignment: CDR1 SGHAT and CDR2 FQNNGV. J was trimmed by 1 base and V by 1 base; bases with no gene match: 4.

CDR3 DNA: TGTGCCAGTAGTGAGGCTTTGGGCGAGCAGTACTTC. It yields the protein CASSEALGEQYF. V and J are TRBV19 and TRBJ2-7; no definite D call. CDR3 length equals 12 residues. The germline V and J ends were trimmed by 5 bases and 6 bases, with 11 bases remaining between them. Germline V CDR1 and CDR2: LNHDA, SQIVND (reference sequence).

The rearrangement joins TRBV28 to TRBJ1-5; no reliable D call. Germline V gene lookup returns CDR1 MDHEN and CDR2 SYDVKM. Trimming stripped 4 bases from V and 0 bases from J, with 13 bases between. The CDR3 contains 16 residues. The CDR3 sequence: CASSSYGQASNQPQHF. The CDR3 DNA is TGTGCCAGCAGTTCGTACGGGCAGGCTAGCAATCAGCCCCAGCATTTT.

This clonotype turned up a few times. The V call is TRBV10-3, the J call TRBJ2-6; 7 bases agree with TRBD1. Germline lookup yields CDR1 ENHRY and CDR2 SYGVKD. CDR3 size: 15 residues. Unmatched junction bases numbered 6, after V lost 10 bases and J lost 0 bases. CDR3 in amino acids: CATRDSSSGANVLTF. CDR3 bases: TGTGCCACAAGGGACAGCTCCTCTGGGGCCAACGTCCTGACTTTC.

This chain uses TRBV27 with TRBJ2-3, with TRBD1 matching 10 bases. V lost 4 bases and J lost 0; bases outside the gene matches: 7. Germline assignment: CDR1 MNHEY and CDR2 SMNVEV (reference sequence). The CDR3 sequence is 17 residues long. The CDR3 DNA reads TGTGCCAGCAGTTACGGACAGGGGGTGGGGAGCACAGATACGCAGTATTTT. It yields the protein CASSYGQGVGSTDTQYF.

This clonotype has more than one count but fewer than ten. This sequence joins TRBV20-1 and TRBJ1-2, with D unresolved. Germline CDR1 is DFQATT and CDR2 is SNEGSKA (reference sequence). This CDR3 has 14 amino acids. The ends were cut back, 2 bases at V and 5 bases at J, with 15 bases in the middle. The CDR3, as DNA: TGCAGTGCTAGACGGGGTCAAGATGAATATGGCTACACCTTC. As protein: CSARRGQDEYGYTF.

This rearrangement joins TRBV12-3 or TRBV12-4 to TRBJ1-5; the match to TRBD1 covers 9 bases. The CDR3 has 15 amino acids. J was trimmed by 7 bases and V by 6 bases; bases with no gene match: 10. The CDR3, as DNA: TGTGCCAGCAGCATGGGACAGGGAGTAAACCAGCCCCAGCATTTT. Translation: CASSMGQGVNQPQHF.

The chain has TRBV6-2 or TRBV6-3 and TRBJ1-2, with D hard to call. V lost 3 bases to trimming and J lost 2 bases, with 13 bases between them. The CDR3 loop spans 15 amino acids. The germline V gene encodes CDR1 MNHEY and CDR2 SVGEGT. CDR3 nucleotide sequence: TGTGCCAGCAGTTATCGGCCGGGCGTCAACTATGGCTACACCTTC. The encoded protein is CASSYRPGVNYGYTF.

V and J are TRBV28 and TRBJ2-3; no firm D call. Germline loops: CDR1 MDHEN, CDR2 SYDVKM. CDR3 size: 12 residues. V dropped 1 base and J dropped 5 bases, with 4 bases sitting between them. CDR3 sequence (DNA): TGTGCCAGCAGTTTATTAGGAGATACGCAGTATTTT. It translates to CASSLLGDTQYF.

This clonotype appeared a few times. A read error may produce the germline difference seen at one junction end. The V call is TRBV6-1, the J call TRBJ2-1; TRBD1 aligns across 10 bases. The CDR3 runs to 14 residues. CDR1 is MNHNS and CDR2 is SASEGT in the germline V gene. The CDR3 is CAISEDRGYGEQFF. In nucleotides, the CDR3 is TGTGCCATCAGTGAGGACAGGGGGTATGGTGAGCAGTTCTTC.

The V and J genes are TRBV7-2 and TRBJ2-5; 8 bases align to TRBD2. The CDR3 consists of 14 residues. The germline CDR1 and CDR2 sequences are SGHTA and FQGNSA. The ends lost 5 bases at V and 5 bases at J; junction bases unmatched: 7. The CDR3 loop reads CASSPTGGGETQYF. The CDR3 DNA follows: TGTGCCAGCAGCCCCACCGGCGGGGGGGAGACCCAGTACTTC. Supplemented by reference TRBV7-2 and TRBJ2-5, the full variable domain reads GAGVSQSPSNKVTEKGKDVELRCDPISGHTALYWYRQSLGQGLEFLIYFQGNSAPDKSGLPSDRFSAERTGGSVSTLTIQRTQQEDSAVYLCASSPTGGGETQYFGPGTRLLVL.

The chain joins TRBV20-1 to TRBJ2-7, with D unresolved. The CDR3 runs 10 residues. Between the trimmed V and J ends, which lost 5 bases and 2 bases, there was a span of 4 bases. The germline V gene encodes CDR1 DFQATT and CDR2 SNEGSKA (reference sequence). The CDR3, as DNA: TGCAGTGCTCACCCCTACGAGCAGTACTTC. The encoded protein is CSAHPYEQYF.